This T cell receptor (beta chain) is from a study of blood T cell repertoires in COVID-19. The overall study: Samples taken during acute and convalescent COVID-19 were collected in the United States, Italy and Spain. From T cells, B-cell-depleted T cells, or PBMCs came the material, which was cDNA or gDNA.

The germline V and J ends were trimmed by 3 bases and 4 bases, with 9 bases remaining between them. The germline CDR1 and CDR2 sequences are DFQATT and SNEGSKA (reference sequence). The CDR3 runs 12 residues. Per the original methods: From reference gene primer amplification, estimates of nucleated cell counts were derived. Produced via immunoSEQ multiplex PCR; TCRdb's table is partial and in-frame only. That table furnishes V, J and clone size, whereas the DNA furnished D and trimming. Among around 250,000 clones, nearly 90% were seen once, and the ten largest hold 2.1%. Those enrolled in Seattle joined during active infection and were followed longitudinally afterward.

The sample taken for sequencing was peripheral blood. The chain links TRBV20-1 to TRBJ1-1; no clear D gene. This sequence originates from an older woman with COVID-19, enrolled during active disease. CDR3 residues: CSASSGGTEAFF. The CDR3 coding sequence is TGCAGTGCTAGTTCGGGAGGCACTGAAGCTTTCTTT.